These 16 T cell receptor beta chains were sequenced from one sample in a study of blood T cell repertoires in COVID-19. Data came from immunoSEQ multiplex PCR; TCRdb stores just in-frame clones and leaves some out. The sample contains 200,000 to 250,000 clones, approximately 80% of which appear only once. Source material: peripheral blood. Receptor source: a human donor in a cohort sampled during active COVID-19.

The chain is built from TRBV28 and TRBJ2-7; D might be TRBD1 (7 bases). Germline CDR1 is MDHEN and CDR2 is SYDVKM. The CDR3 runs to 16 residues. V was trimmed by 6 bases and J by 5 bases, leaving 23 bases between them. As DNA, the CDR3 is TGTGCCAGCAGCTTGGGACTCTCGAACAGGGGTCACGAGCAGTACTTC. Its protein product is CASSLGLSNRGHEQYF.

The V call is TRBV3-1 (or the pseudogene TRBV3-2), the J call TRBJ1-1; D gene uncertain. Trimming left V 4 bases short and J 0 bases short, with 9 bases between. This CDR3 has 14 amino acids. The germline gives CDR1 LGHDT, CDR2 YNNKEL (reference sequence). The CDR3 DNA reads TGTGCCAGCAGCCTAAAACAGCTGAACACTGAAGCTTTCTTT. This codes for CASSLKQLNTEAFF.

V is TRBV28 and J is TRBJ1-1, with unresolved D. CDR1 is MDHEN and CDR2 is SYDVKM in the germline V gene. This CDR3 has 11 residues. Trimming took off 6 bases at V and 3 bases at J, with 5 bases between the two ends. The CDR3 DNA is TGTGCCAGCAGAGCTGACACTGAAGCTTTCTTT. It specifies CASRADTEAFF.

This chain links TRBV18 with TRBJ2-3, with unresolved D. The CDR3 length is 14 residues. V was pared by 3 bases and J by 4 bases, with 11 bases between. Germline V gene lookup returns CDR1 KGHSH and CDR2 LQKENI. The CDR3: CASSPGATPDTQYF. DNA for the CDR3: TGTGCCAGCTCACCTGGAGCGACCCCAGATACGCAGTATTTT.

The chain recombines TRBV20-1 with TRBJ1-6; D might be TRBD1 (6 bases). The V end lost 3 bases, the J end lost 8 bases, and 14 bases lay between the germline ends. CDR1 and CDR2 from the germline V gene are DFQATT and SNEGSKA (reference sequence). The CDR3 sequence is 14 residues long. The CDR3 bases are TGCAGTGCTAGTAGAAACACAGGGCATTCACCCCTCCACTTT. Its translation: CSASRNTGHSPLHF.

The chain is built from TRBV9 and TRBJ2-7; TRBD1 matches at 8 bases. Germline CDR1 reads SGDLS; CDR2 reads YYNGEE. V was clipped by 0 bases and J by 5 bases; unmatched bases: 4. This CDR3 has 14 residues. CDR3 in amino acids: CASSVGADRDEQYF. DNA for the CDR3: TGTGCCAGCAGCGTAGGTGCGGACAGGGACGAGCAGTACTTC. Using reference TRBV9 and TRBJ2-7 for the parts outside the CDR3, the full variable domain is DSGVTQTPKHLITATGQRVTLRCSPRSGDLSVYWYQQSLDQGLQFLIQYYNGEERAKGNILERFSAQQFPDLHSELNLSSLELGDSALYFCASSVGADRDEQYFGPGTRLTVT.

The gene calls are TRBV6-5 and TRBJ2-3, with D tentatively TRBD1 (6 bases). This CDR3 region has 13 residues. Trimming took off 10 bases at V and 4 bases at J, with 15 bases between the two ends. CDR1 is MNHEY and CDR2 is SVGAGI in the germline V gene. As DNA, the CDR3 is TGTGCCACCAAGGACAGAGTCTCAGATACGCAGTATTTT. This gives the protein CATKDRVSDTQYF.

This chain links TRBV18 with TRBJ2-7; 11 bases are a match to TRBD2. Per the germline V gene, CDR1 is KGHSH and CDR2 is LQKENI. The CDR3 runs 17 residues. Unmatched junction bases numbered 8, after V lost 0 bases and J lost 4 bases. The CDR3 nucleotides are TGTGCCAGCTCACCACCCACCCGGGCTAGCGGGAGGTACGAGCAGTACTTC. It specifies CASSPPTRASGRYEQYF.

In its sample, this clone was seen once. This chain connects TRBV29-1 to TRBJ2-5; TRBD1 is a possible D gene (6 bases). CDR1 and CDR2 from the germline V gene are SQVTM and ANQGSEA. The ends were cut back, 4 bases at V and 4 bases at J, with 13 bases in the middle. The CDR3 contains 13 residues. The CDR3 DNA is TGCAGCGTTGCTAGGGGGTTGGGAGAGACCCAGTACTTC. It yields the protein CSVARGLGETQYF.

The gene calls are TRBV15 and TRBJ1-2; D remains unclear. The CDR3 loop spans 16 amino acids. The germline CDR1 and CDR2 sequences are LNHNV and YYDKDF (reference sequence). The V and J ends lost 0 bases and 3 bases respectively, with 14 bases between them. The CDR3 bases are TGTGCCACCAGCAGAGATCCAGATCCCCGGGACTATGGCTACACCTTC. Amino acid sequence: CATSRDPDPRDYGYTF.

This sequence joins TRBV2 and TRBJ2-7, with D possibly being TRBD2 (6 bases). The V end lost 3 bases, the J end lost 12 bases, and 15 bases lay between the germline ends. CDR3 length equals 12 residues. Germline lookup yields CDR1 SNHLY and CDR2 FYNNEI. The CDR3 DNA follows: TGTGCCAGCAGTGACCTGGAGGGGTATGCGTACTTC. Its translation: CASSDLEGYAYF.

The rearrangement uses TRBV18 and TRBJ2-2; maybe TRBD2 (6 bases). V lost 6 bases to trimming and J lost 1 base, with 6 bases between them. CDR3 size: 13 residues. CDR1 and CDR2 from the germline V gene are KGHSH and LQKENI. CDR3 nucleotide sequence: TGTGCCAGCTCGGAGGGGAACACCGGGGAGCTGTTTTTT. Its translation: CASSEGNTGELFF.

CDR3 bases: TGTGCCAGCAGCCGGGACACAAATCAGCCCCAGCATTTT. It codes for CASSRDTNQPQHF. The V gene is TRBV9, the J gene TRBJ1-5; D is possibly TRBD1 (6 bases). Germline V CDR1 and CDR2: SGDLS, YYNGEE. V was pared by 4 bases and J by 4 bases, with 9 bases between. The CDR3 loop spans 13 amino acids.

The count of this clone is one. This chain joins TRBV21-1 and TRBJ1-6; no DNA check was done on the table's D call, TRBD1. TRBV21-1 is marked as a pseudogene. The CDR3 sequence is 19 residues long. The CDR3 DNA reads as TGTGCCAGCAGCAAAGCTGCCTCTCTCCCGGGACAGTATAATTCACCCCTCCACTTT. This sequence encodes CASSKAASLPGQYNSPLHF.

The rearrangement joins TRBV5-1 to TRBJ1-1; no clear D. V lost 4 bases, J lost 5 bases, and 12 bases lay in between. The CDR3 contains 13 residues. Per the germline V gene, CDR1 is SGHRS and CDR2 is YFSETQ. The CDR3 bases are TGCGCCAGCAGCCCTCTCGAGGCGACTGAAGCTTTCTTT. This gives the protein CASSPLEATEAFF.

This sequence joins TRBV7-9 and TRBJ1-1; tentative D call: TRBD1 (6 bases). The germline CDR1 and CDR2 sequences are SEHNR and FQNEAQ (reference sequence). Trimming stripped 5 bases from V and 5 bases from J, with 21 bases between. The CDR3 runs 16 residues. The CDR3 DNA reads as TGTGCCAGCAGCCGATCCTCGGGGCAGGGGCGGACTGAAGCTTTCTTT. This sequence encodes CASSRSSGQGRTEAFF. Full variable domain (remainder filled in from reference TRBV7-9 and TRBJ1-1): DTGVSQNPRHKITKRGQNVTFRCDPISEHNRLYWYRQTLGQGPEFLTYFQNEAQLEKSRLLSDRFSAERPKGSFSTLEIQRTEQGDSAMYLCASSRSSGQGRTEAFFGQGTRLTVV.